This T cell receptor (beta chain) stems from a study of blood T cell repertoires in COVID-19. Across the study: Samples of COVID-19 (acute and convalescent) were obtained from the United States, Italy and Spain. From T cells, B-cell-depleted T cells, or PBMCs came the material, which was cDNA or gDNA.

The CDR3 runs to 16 residues. CDR1 is KGHDR, CDR2 SFDVKD, per germline. Trimming stripped 0 bases from V and 2 bases from J, with 12 bases between. In the original analysis: Quantification of nucleated cells was approximated via reference gene primer amplification. Clones were sequenced by immunoSEQ multiplex PCR, and TCRdb holds only the in-frame ones, with some missing. V, J and clone size reflect that table, while D and trimming were determined from the DNA. The sample has more than 150,000 clones, 80% to 90% seen once. The receptor was derived from a man in his sixties with acute or convalescent COVID-19. The sample taken for sequencing was peripheral blood. This chain uses TRBV24-1 with TRBJ2-5; a possible D gene is TRBD2 (6 bases). In DNA form, the CDR3 reads TGTGCCACCAGTGATTTGGGAGGAGGGGCGCAAGAGACCCAGTACTTC. Translated: CATSDLGGGAQETQYF.